This T cell receptor beta chain was recorded in a study of blood T cell repertoires in COVID-19. Whole-study context: Researchers got acute and convalescent COVID-19 samples from the United States, Italy and Spain. Sample material is recorded as cDNA or gDNA derived from T cells, B-cell-depleted T cells, or PBMCs.

The V gene lost 1 base and the J gene lost 4 bases, with 14 bases spanning the gap. CDR1 SGHTA and CDR2 FQGNSA come from the germline V gene. The CDR3 runs 16 residues. Original handling: For nucleated cells, counts were estimated from reference gene primer amplification. Assay used: immunoSEQ multiplex PCR; TCRdb lists only in-frame clones, some missing. V and J calls and clone size are given by that table; D and trimming were obtained from the DNA. The sample lists roughly 100,000 clones; roughly three quarters were seen once. The specimen was peripheral blood. The origin of this receptor is an elderly woman with acute or convalescent COVID-19. The rearrangement uses TRBV7-2 and TRBJ2-4; D possibly corresponds to TRBD1 (6 bases). For the CDR3, the DNA is TGTGCCAGCAGCTTAGAGGTTGGGGGCGGGAAAAACATTCAGTACTTC. This codes for CASSLEVGGGKNIQYF.